This is a list of T cell receptor beta chains from one sample in a study of regulatory T cells in long-lasting Graves disease. TCRdb called the multiplex PCR reads again in MiXCR, with one record for every CDR3 protein. This table holds 380,000 or so distinct CDR3 sequences, 15% to 20% found once. This same sample was also taken into another study, of T cells in Graves' hyperthyroidism and ophthalmopathy.

This material consisted of peripheral blood mononuclear cells (PBMCs), taken at new diagnosis, from a patient treated with antithyroid drugs. The source is a woman between 18 and 29 years old with Graves disease. Each CDR3 is given with its conserved first and last residue. D genes are given only for firm matches. The size entry is marked missing in some rows and otherwise reads once, few, many or a size class.

clone_size j_call d_call v_call cdr3_nt cdr3_aa
many TRBJ2-7 TRBD1 TRBV30 TGTGCCGGCCAGACAGGGAGAGAGCAGTACTTC CAGQTGREQYF
- TRBJ1-5 - TRBV29-1 TGCAGCGGGGGGTCCGGGACTAGAGGAGATACGCAGCATTTT CSGGSGTRGDTQHF
- TRBJ1-2 TRBD1 TRBV5-1 TGCGCCAGCAGCTCAGGACAGGGAGTAGACTATGGCTACACCTTC CASSSGQGVDYGYTF
few TRBJ1-2 - TRBV18 TGTGCCAGCTCACCACAATCTTCCAGGGACTATGGCTACACCTTC CASSPQSSRDYGYTF
few TRBJ2-3 TRBD2 TRBV19 TGTGCCAGTAGTAGTCGGAGACTAGCGGGTTACACAGATACGCAGTATTTT CASSSRRLAGYTDTQYF
many TRBJ1-1 TRBD1 TRBV2 TGTGCCAGCAAGGCGCAGGGGGTTATTTTATGGAACACTGAAGCTTTCTTT CASKAQGVILWNTEAFF
- TRBJ2-3 - TRBV9 TGTGCCAGCAGCGTAGCTGGAGGGAGTGCAGATACGCAGTATTTT CASSVAGGSADTQYF
many TRBJ1-2 - TRBV20-1 TGCAGTGCGTCCCTGGGGGTGTCCTATGGCTACACCTTC CSASLGVSYGYTF
once TRBJ1-1 TRBD1 TRBV11-2 TGTGCCAGCAGCGCCACAGGGGGCAATGGAGCTTTCTTT CASSATGGNGAFF
many TRBJ1-4 - TRBV10-3 TGTGCCATCAGTGAGAAGGACTACGAGGAAAAACTGTTTTTT CAISEKDYEEKLFF
few TRBJ2-5 TRBD2 TRBV4-1 TGCGCCAGCAGCCAAGGAGCGGGGGGGTACCAAGAGACCCAGTACTTC CASSQGAGGYQETQYF
many TRBJ1-1 TRBD1 TRBV28 TGTGCCAGCAGGCTGGAGGGGGCGTCGGGTGAAGCTTTCTTT CASRLEGASGEAFF
few TRBJ1-3 TRBD1 TRBV6-1 TGTGCCAGCGCGACAGGGTTCTCTGGAAACACCATATATTTT CASATGFSGNTIYF
- TRBJ2-1 - TRBV12-3/TRBV12-4 TGTGCCAGCAGTCCCCGGGGCGGGAACTACAATGAGCAGTTCTTC CASSPRGGNYNEQFF
many TRBJ2-1 TRBD2 TRBV3-1 TGTGCCAGCAGCCAAGATGAACTAGCGGGAGCTTACAATGAGCAGTTCTTC CASSQDELAGAYNEQFF
few TRBJ2-2 - TRBV29-1 TGCAGCGTTGTTGGGCAGGGTAACACCGGGGAGCTGTTTTTT CSVVGQGNTGELFF
many TRBJ2-1 - TRBV11-1 TGTGCCAGCAGCTTATATCTGGAGCGGTCCAATGAGCAGTTCTTC CASSLYLERSNEQFF
- TRBJ1-3 TRBD1 TRBV11-2 TGTGCCAGCAGCTTCCCGACAGGGCGGACTGGAAACACCATATATTTT CASSFPTGRTGNTIYF
many TRBJ2-7 - TRBV11-1 TGTGCCTCCACGCTCCCGCCCTCCTACGAGCAGTACTTC CASTLPPSYEQYF
many TRBJ1-5 - TRBV2 TGTGCCAGTCACAGGGACCGCAATCAGCCCCAGCATTTT CASHRDRNQPQHF
- TRBJ2-1 TRBD2 TRBV10-1 TGCGCCAGCAGTGAGGAGGTAGCGGGAGCTTACAATGAGCAGTTCTTC CASSEEVAGAYNEQFF
many TRBJ2-3 TRBD1 TRBV6-1 TGTGCCAGCAGGAGATTTTCACAGGGGCTGACGACAGATACGCAGTATTTT CASRRFSQGLTTDTQYF
many TRBJ2-4 - TRBV20-1 TGCAGTGCAGCCAGGGGGGCGATAGCCAAAAACATTCAGTACTTC CSAARGAIAKNIQYF
many TRBJ2-7 - TRBV7-3 TGTGCCAGCAGTCGGACAGCGAAAGACTACGAGCAGTACTTC CASSRTAKDYEQYF
many TRBJ2-2 - TRBV2 TGTGCCAGCAAAAGGGACTTATACACCGGGGAGCTGTTTTTT CASKRDLYTGELFF
many TRBJ2-1 - TRBV5-1 TGCGCCAGCAGCTTGGCCAAAGGTTTCTCCTACAATGAGCAGTTCTTC CASSLAKGFSYNEQFF
many TRBJ2-1 TRBD2 TRBV7-3 TGTGCCAGCAGCTTATATCATAGGACTAGCGGTTCCTACAATGAGCAGTTCTTC CASSLYHRTSGSYNEQFF
many TRBJ2-1 TRBD2 TRBV6-1 TGTGCCAGCAGCAGGGGGAGACTAGCGGGTTACAATGAGCAGTTCTTC CASSRGRLAGYNEQFF
many TRBJ2-1 - TRBV7-3 TGTGCCAGCAGCTTCGACAGCTTAGACTACAATGAGCAGTTCTTC CASSFDSLDYNEQFF
few TRBJ2-1 TRBD2 TRBV5-1 TGCGCCAGCAGCTTGGTGCGGGGGGGCGGCAATGAGCAGTTCTTC CASSLVRGGGNEQFF
many TRBJ2-7 - TRBV20-1 TGCAGTGCTAGAGGCAACGAGCAGTACTTC CSARGNEQYF
- TRBJ2-3 - TRBV5-6 TGTGCCAGCAGCCAACTGCGGAGCACAGATACGCAGTATTTT CASSQLRSTDTQYF
- TRBJ2-7 TRBD2 TRBV12-3/TRBV12-4 TGTGCCAGCAGTTTAGGGCCATTTGGGGGGGGGTCCCACGAGCAGTACTTC CASSLGPFGGGSHEQYF
- TRBJ1-2 - TRBV28 TGTGCCAGCAGTTTACTCGACGCATATGGCTACACCTTC CASSLLDAYGYTF
- TRBJ1-4 - TRBV2 TGTGCCACCCTAGGACGGAGTCGAGCAACTAATGAAAAACTGTTTTTT CATLGRSRATNEKLFF
few TRBJ2-5 - TRBV4-2 TGTGCCAGCAGCCAAGAGAAGGTACTCGGAGAGACCCAGTACTTC CASSQEKVLGETQYF
many TRBJ1-1 TRBD1 TRBV28 TGTGCCGCAGGACAGGGAATGACTGAAGCTTTCTTT CAAGQGMTEAFF
many TRBJ2-5 TRBD2 TRBV4-2 TGTGCCAGCAGCCAAGATCCGCCGCGCCTAGCGGGAGTTGAGGGGGAGACCCAGTACTTC CASSQDPPRLAGVEGETQYF
many TRBJ2-1 - TRBV12-3/TRBV12-4 TGTGCCAGCGGGAGGAGTTTGGCTGTGAATGAGCAGTTCTTC CASGRSLAVNEQFF
many TRBJ1-1 - TRBV2 TGTGCCAGCGATACCAAACCCTCGGAAGCGAACACTGAAGCTTTCTTT CASDTKPSEANTEAFF
few TRBJ2-2 - TRBV7-3 TGTGCCAGCAGCTCGACTAGAAGCACCGGGGAGCTGTTTTTT CASSSTRSTGELFF
many TRBJ1-1 - TRBV5-8 TGTGCCAGCAGCTTGGAGCCGAACACTGAAGCTTTCTTT CASSLEPNTEAFF
many TRBJ2-7 - TRBV6-1 TGTGCCAGCACGGATTACTACGAGCAGTACTTC CASTDYYEQYF
few TRBJ2-2 - TRBV9 TGTGCCAGCAGCGTAGGGCTGGAGGGGGAGCTGTTTTTT CASSVGLEGELFF
many TRBJ2-1 - TRBV12-3/TRBV12-4 TGTGCCAGCAGCCACGGACGAAAGTACAATGAGCAGTTCTTC CASSHGRKYNEQFF
- TRBJ1-1 - TRBV30 TGTGCCTGGAACAGGTTCACTGAAGCTTTCTTT CAWNRFTEAFF
many TRBJ2-5 - TRBV2 TGTGCCAGCACCCGAAGGGGTGGGGAGACCCAGTACTTC CASTRRGGETQYF
many TRBJ2-7 TRBD1 TRBV6-1 TGTGCCAGCAGCAAATCCGGGACAGGGGCCTGGGAGCAGTACTTC CASSKSGTGAWEQYF
many TRBJ1-5 - TRBV2 TGTGCCAGCAGTGAGTGGACGGGTAATCAGCCCCAGCATTTT CASSEWTGNQPQHF
- TRBJ1-5 - TRBV4-2 TGTGCCAGCAGCCAAGAGTTGGCCAGGGTCAATCAGCCCCAGCATTTT CASSQELARVNQPQHF
many TRBJ2-1 - TRBV2 TGTGCCAGCAGTGAGGTTAGAAACAATGAGCAGTTCTTC CASSEVRNNEQFF